The 14 T cell receptor beta chains presented below share a single source sample, sequenced in a study of OX40 agonist ivuxolimab in advanced cancers. The protocol was immunoSEQ multiplex PCR, while the TCRdb copy is restricted to in-frame clones and leaves out a portion. In the table there are about 41,000 clones, around 73% of which are singletons. The sequencing here drew on CD4+ or CD8+ T cells sorted from blood, taken in a trial of the OX40 agonist ivuxolimab. These receptor sequences come from an adult with an advanced solid tumor such as melanoma, head and neck, liver or kidney cancer.

The J gene is TRBJ1-1, the V gene TRBV7-3, with D possibly matching TRBD1 (5 bases). Trimming cost V 2 bases and J 4 bases, with 11 bases left between them. The CDR3 spans 14 residues. Per germline, CDR1 SGHTA and CDR2 FQGTGA. The CDR3, as DNA: TGTGCCAGCAGCTTAGGTGGGGCACGCACTGAAGCTTTCTTT. Amino acid sequence: CASSLGGARTEAFF.

This rearrangement joins TRBV27 to TRBJ1-5; D gene ambiguous. V was trimmed by 0 bases and J by 4 bases, leaving 7 bases between them. This CDR3 is built from 14 residues. Germline V gene lookup returns CDR1 MNHEY and CDR2 SMNVEV (reference sequence). In nucleotides, the CDR3 is TGTGCCAGCAGTTTATCGTTCATTAATCAGCCCCAGCATTTT. This encodes CASSLSFINQPQHF.

This sequence joins TRBV7-9 and TRBJ2-7, with 14 bases that match TRBD2. V shed 4 bases, J shed 3 bases, and the junction held 5 bases outside the gene matches. Per germline, CDR1 SEHNR and CDR2 FQNEAQ (reference sequence). CDR3 length equals 16 residues. In DNA, the CDR3 is TGTGCCAGCAGCTCCCCGGGACTAGCGGGAGACTACGAGCAGTACTTC. Translation: CASSSPGLAGDYEQYF.

CDR3 in amino acids: CSVGSPAPGELFF. The CDR3 coding sequence is TGCAGCGTTGGATCCCCGGCCCCCGGGGAGCTGTTTTTT. The V and J genes are TRBV29-1 and TRBJ2-2; D ambiguous. The germline V gene encodes CDR1 SQVTM and CDR2 ANQGSEA. This CDR3 region has 13 residues. V was trimmed by 4 bases and J by 6 bases, leaving 12 bases between them.

The V gene is TRBV25-1, the J gene TRBJ1-4; D gene unclear. Per the germline V gene, CDR1 is MGHDK and CDR2 is SYGVNS. V lost 2 bases and J 3 bases, leaving 10 bases between the germline ends. The CDR3 sequence is 15 residues long. CDR3 in amino acids: CASSESRGANEKLFF. The CDR3 coding sequence is TGTGCCAGCAGTGAAAGTCGCGGGGCTAATGAAAAACTGTTTTTT.

V and J are TRBV5-1 and TRBJ1-5, with D tentatively TRBD1 (5 bases). This CDR3 contains 19 residues. Trimming left V 4 bases short and J 1 base short, with 24 bases between. The V gene's germline CDR1 is SGHRS and CDR2 YFSETQ. The CDR3 region is CASSLPRGLIIVSNQPQHF. The CDR3 DNA follows: TGCGCCAGCAGCCTACCCCGGGGACTTATAATCGTAAGCAATCAGCCCCAGCATTTT.

V usage is TRBV29-1 and J usage is TRBJ2-4; 12 bases are a match to TRBD2. This CDR3 comprises 14 residues. Unmatched junction bases numbered 13, after V lost 6 bases and J lost 13 bases. The germline V gene encodes CDR1 SQVTM and CDR2 ANQGSEA. CDR3 loop: CSVRSTSGSPIQYF. The CDR3 DNA reads as TGCAGCGTCCGATCGACTAGCGGGAGCCCAATCCAGTACTTC.

The chain is built from TRBV20-1 and TRBJ2-3; D unresolved. CDR1 and CDR2 from the germline V gene are DFQATT and SNEGSKA (reference sequence). The CDR3 covers 11 residues. With 7 bases removed from V and 6 bases from J, the gap between germline ends came to 11 bases. The CDR3 DNA is TGCAGTGGCACGGAGAGGGATACGCAGTATTTT. Protein sequence: CSGTERDTQYF.

The chain employs TRBV5-4 and TRBJ2-3; TRBD2 aligns across 7 bases. This CDR3 region has 17 residues. The V segment lost 0 bases and the J segment 0 bases; nucleotides outside the gene matches: 7. CDR1 is SGHNT, CDR2 YYREEE, per germline (reference sequence). CDR3: CASSLVGGKTSTDTQYF. The CDR3 nucleotides are TGTGCCAGCAGCTTGGTGGGGGGGAAAACTAGCACAGATACGCAGTATTTT.

The chain couples TRBV29-1 to TRBJ2-7, with 10 bases identical to TRBD1. Germline V gene data show CDR1 as SQVTM and CDR2 as ANQGSEA. The length of the CDR3 is 16 residues. With 4 bases clipped from V and 0 bases from J, the junction kept 9 bases outside the gene matches. The CDR3 loop reads CSVGLGQGGSSYEQYF. The CDR3 coding sequence is TGCAGCGTTGGCCTCGGACAGGGGGGCTCCTCCTACGAGCAGTACTTC.

The chain couples TRBV27 to TRBJ2-5, with D unresolved. The ends were cut back, 2 bases at V and 2 bases at J, with 9 bases in the middle. The CDR3 is made up of 14 amino acids. CDR1 and CDR2 from the germline V gene are MNHEY and SMNVEV (reference sequence). DNA for the CDR3: TGTGCCAGCAGTTTAGCCGCGCGGCAAGAGACCCAGTACTTC. Its translation is CASSLAARQETQYF.

This chain uses TRBV4-3 with TRBJ1-2; D ambiguous. V dropped 0 bases and J dropped 6 bases, with 14 bases sitting between them. This CDR3 is 15 amino acids long. Germline-derived CDR1 and CDR2 are LGHNA and YSLEER. This chain's CDR3 is CASSQDQGTWDGYTF. CDR3 DNA sequence: TGCGCCAGCAGCCAAGATCAAGGAACATGGGATGGCTACACCTTC.

The chain employs TRBV4-1 and TRBJ2-3; TRBD1 might be the D (6 bases). The CDR3 has 14 residues. Germline CDR1 reads MGHRA; CDR2 reads YSYEKL. V gave up 4 bases and J gave up 1 base, with 9 bases separating them. The CDR3 spells CASSREGGTDTQYF. The CDR3 DNA is TGCGCCAGCAGCCGTGAGGGGGGCACAGATACGCAGTATTTT.

The rearrangement uses TRBV28 and TRBJ2-2; 13 bases line up with TRBD2. CDR3 length equals 19 residues. V shed 10 bases, J shed 0 bases, and the junction held 14 bases outside the gene matches. Germline CDR1 MDHEN, CDR2 SYDVKM. The CDR3 spells CATRTGTSGREANTGELFF. CDR3 DNA: TGTGCCACTCGGACGGGCACTAGCGGGAGGGAGGCGAACACCGGGGAGCTGTTTTTT.